Each of the 7 T cell receptor beta chains below was sequenced from the same sample in a study of tumor-infiltrating lymphocytes in primary liver carcinoma. Joint extraction of RNA and DNA used about 17-30 mg of bulk tissue that was unsorted. The investigators made TCR beta cDNA from about 500 ng total RNA, using a constant-region primer. Libraries for TCR beta were built through three nested multiplex PCR rounds, which together made up a slightly modified ARM-PCR procedure. The first two PCR rounds used TRBV1-TRBV30 forward primers with a C-beta reverse primer, around 10 cycles each. MiXCR was run by TCRdb on the multiplex PCR reads, yielding one entry per CDR3 protein. The table has roughly 190,000 distinct CDR3 sequences, roughly 80% seen once; the top ten hold around 18%. Sequences were obtained from tumor tissue from primary liver carcinoma. Receptor source: a man aged 35-49 years with primary liver carcinoma and hepatitis B virus infection.

The chain joins TRBV5-5 to TRBJ2-1; D ambiguous. The CDR3 is 15 amino acids. In germline, CDR1 is SGHKS, CDR2 YYEKEE (reference sequence). V lost 4 bases to trimming and J lost 6 bases, with 17 bases between them. CDR3 protein: CASSLDWADSNEQFF. CDR3 DNA sequence: TGTGCCAGCAGCCTCGACTGGGCTGATTCCAATGAGCAGTTCTTC.

Worth noting for this clonotype: Mismatch with germline at one junction end may stem from a read error. The chain uses TRBV6-1 and TRBJ2-2; possible D gene TRBD1, 6 bases. Germline V gene data show CDR1 as MNHNS and CDR2 as SASEGT. The CDR3 is 16 amino acids. The CDR3 reads CASSVEGHHHTGELFF. For the CDR3, the DNA is TGTGCCAGCAGTGTCGAGGGACACCACCACACCGGGGAACTGTTTTTT.

Concerning this clonotype: This could be a read error, since a much larger clone is one nucleotide away. The CDR3 nucleotides read TGTGCCTGCCGAGGACATGGGGCCAATCAGCCCCAGCATTTT. Translated: CACRGHGANQPQHF. The rearrangement joins TRBV30 to TRBJ1-5, with a possible D match to TRBD1 (5 bases). V lost 6 bases, J lost 3 bases, and 15 bases lay in between. The CDR3 has 14 amino acids. The germline CDR1 and CDR2 sequences are GTSNPN and SVGIG (reference sequence).

Turning to this clonotype: A much more abundant neighbour one base away suggests this may be a read error. The chain joins TRBV28 to TRBJ2-6; the D gene is possibly TRBD1 (5 bases). CDR3 length equals 13 residues. The V gene's germline CDR1 is MDHEN and CDR2 SYDVKM. Here the CDR3 DNA reads TGTGCCAGCGGTAGCCCTGGGGCCAACGTCATGACTTTC. This translates into CASGSPGANVMTF.

J is TRBJ2-7 and V is TRBV6-5, with D hard to call. The V end lost 8 bases, the J end lost 4 bases, and 18 bases lay between the germline ends. The germline gives CDR1 MNHEY, CDR2 SVGAGI. This CDR3 is 14 amino acids long. The CDR3 loop is CASWRGFLDYEQYF. The CDR3 nucleotides read TGTGCCAGCTGGAGAGGTTTTCTGGATTACGAGCAGTACTTC.

This chain links TRBV12-3 or TRBV12-4 with TRBJ2-1; TRBD1 might be the D (5 bases). Trimming stripped 8 bases from V and 10 bases from J, with 27 bases between. The CDR3 extends over 16 amino acids. CDR3 sequence reads: CASARRGGDLLKEQFF. The CDR3, as DNA: TGTGCCAGCGCCCGAAGGGGTGGGGATTTACTTAAAGAGCAGTTCTTC.

As to this clonotype: Sequence at one end of the junction differs from germline and may be a read error. V gene TRBV11-2 combines with J gene TRBJ2-1; no clear D. The CDR3 consists of 15 residues. Germline CDR1 SGHAT, CDR2 FQNNGV. CDR3 sequence (DNA): TGTGCCAGTAGTTTTAACGGGCTACTCGACAATGAACAGTTCTTC. Translating gives CASSFNGLLDNEQFF.